This T cell receptor beta chain was identified in a study of CD8 T cells in ankylosing spondylitis. Broader study findings: One TCR beta motif, made up of fewer than 10 highly homologous variants, appeared characteristic of ankylosing spondylitis blood.

The V gene's germline CDR1 is LGHNA and CDR2 YSLEER. V was clipped by 4 bases and J by 1 base, with 7 bases between them. This CDR3 comprises 13 residues. In its sample, this clonotype was seen many times. Its antigen is unknown. MiXCR, run by TCRdb on the 5' RACE reads, gives a single entry per CDR3 protein. The sample yields around 770,000 distinct CDR3 sequences, 10% to 15% seen once. The clonotype was recovered from a male donor with ankylosing spondylitis. J is TRBJ1-2 and V is TRBV4-3, with D possibly being TRBD1 (5 bases). Sample: blood, either unsorted or a sorted T cell fraction (not recorded which). The CDR3 is CASSPGVNYGYTF. Written as DNA, the CDR3 is TGCGCCAGCAGCCCGGGGGTTAACTATGGCTACACCTTC.